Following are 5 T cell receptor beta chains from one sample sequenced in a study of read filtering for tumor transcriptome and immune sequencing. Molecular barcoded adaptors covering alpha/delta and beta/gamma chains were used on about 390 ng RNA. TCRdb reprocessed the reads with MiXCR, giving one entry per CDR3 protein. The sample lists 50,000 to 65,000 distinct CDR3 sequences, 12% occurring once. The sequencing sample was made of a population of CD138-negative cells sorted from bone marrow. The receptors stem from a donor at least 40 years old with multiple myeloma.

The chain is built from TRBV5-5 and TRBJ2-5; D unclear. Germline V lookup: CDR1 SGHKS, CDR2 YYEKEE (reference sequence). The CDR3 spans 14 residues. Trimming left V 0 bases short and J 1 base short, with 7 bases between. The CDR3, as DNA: TGTGCCAGCAGCTTGGGGAGACTCCAAGAGACCCAGTACTTC. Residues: CASSLGRLQETQYF.

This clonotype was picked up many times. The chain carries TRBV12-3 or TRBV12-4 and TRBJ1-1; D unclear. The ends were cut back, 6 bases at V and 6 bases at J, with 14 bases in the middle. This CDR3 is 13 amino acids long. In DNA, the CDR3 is TGTGCCAGCAGGAGAACCGAGAAATCTGAAGCTTTCTTT. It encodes CASRRTEKSEAFF.

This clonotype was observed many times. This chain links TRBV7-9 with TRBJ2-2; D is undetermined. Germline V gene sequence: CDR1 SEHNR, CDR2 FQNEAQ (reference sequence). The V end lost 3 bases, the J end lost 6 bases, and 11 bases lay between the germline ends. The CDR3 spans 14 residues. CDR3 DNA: TGTGCCAGCAGCTTTTTCGAGGTGGCCGGGGAGCTGTTTTTT. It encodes CASSFFEVAGELFF.

The CDR3 coding sequence is TGTGCCAGCAGTTCTAGATATGGCTACACCTTC. It yields the protein CASSSRYGYTF. The chain recombines TRBV28 with TRBJ1-2, with no clear D. The V end lost 4 bases, the J end lost 5 bases, and 5 bases lay between the germline ends. Germline V gives CDR1 MDHEN, CDR2 SYDVKM. The CDR3 has 11 residues.

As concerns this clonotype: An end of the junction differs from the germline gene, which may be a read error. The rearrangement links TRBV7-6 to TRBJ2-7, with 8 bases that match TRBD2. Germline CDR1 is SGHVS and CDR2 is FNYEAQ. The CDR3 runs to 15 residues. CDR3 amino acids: CASSLPGGPSYEQYF. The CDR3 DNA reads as TGTGCCAGCAGCTTACCGGGGGGGCCTTCCTACGAGCAGTACTTT.